Listed below are T cell receptor beta chains from one sample, sequenced in a study of blood T cell repertoires in COVID-19. This table comes from immunoSEQ multiplex PCR, and its TCRdb copy is limited to in-frame clones, with some not included. Of some 200,000 clones listed, more than 80% are singletons. What was sequenced was PBMCs or T cells enriched from blood (not recorded which). The receptors were gathered from a man aged 35-49 years who had recovered from COVID-19. The CDR3 runs from the conserved cysteine through the conserved F or W. The order of the fields is D gene, clone size, V gene, J gene, CDR3 DNA, CDR3 protein. A D gene is named only where the DNA matches it firmly. A clone size is listed for some rows: how often the clone was seen (once, few, many), or a class if it is expanded.

D gene: TRBD2
clone size: .
V gene: TRBV6-5
J gene: TRBJ2-7
CDR3 DNA: TGTGCCAGCAGTTACTCGGGACTAGCGGACTCCTACGAGCAGTACTTC
CDR3 protein: CASSYSGLADSYEQYF

D gene: TRBD1
clone size: .
V gene: TRBV5-6
J gene: TRBJ1-5
CDR3 DNA: TGTGCCAGCAGCTGGGGAGGAGGACACAGGGGTATTAGCAATCAGCCCCAGCATTTT
CDR3 protein: CASSWGGGHRGISNQPQHF

D gene: .
clone size: .
V gene: TRBV7-9
J gene: TRBJ2-7
CDR3 DNA: TGTGCCAGCGTGACTAGTAGCGAGCAGTACTTC
CDR3 protein: CASVTSSEQYF

D gene: TRBD1
clone size: .
V gene: TRBV9
J gene: TRBJ2-5
CDR3 DNA: TGTGCCAGCAGCGGACCACAGGGGGAAGAGACCCAGTACTTC
CDR3 protein: CASSGPQGEETQYF

D gene: .
clone size: once
V gene: TRBV5-1
J gene: TRBJ2-4
CDR3 DNA: TGCGCCAGCAGCTTCCTAACCCCCAATGGTAACATTCAGTACTTC
CDR3 protein: CASSFLTPNGNIQYF

D gene: TRBD2
clone size: once
V gene: TRBV20-1
J gene: TRBJ2-1
CDR3 DNA: TGCAGTGCCCAACTAGCGGCTGAGCAGTTCTTC
CDR3 protein: CSAQLAAEQFF

D gene: TRBD1
clone size: .
V gene: TRBV5-1
J gene: TRBJ2-2
CDR3 DNA: TGCGCCAGCAGCCCCGACAGGGTGGCCGGGGAGCTGTTTTTT
CDR3 protein: CASSPDRVAGELFF

D gene: .
clone size: once
V gene: TRBV12-3/TRBV12-4
J gene: TRBJ1-1
CDR3 DNA: TGTGCCAGCAGTGGCAGACAGAGTAAAGCTTTCTTT
CDR3 protein: CASSGRQSKAFF

D gene: TRBD2
clone size: .
V gene: TRBV7-8
J gene: TRBJ2-7
CDR3 DNA: TGTGCCAGCAGCCCGGGACTAGCGGGATCCTACGAGCAGTACTTC
CDR3 protein: CASSPGLAGSYEQYF

D gene: .
clone size: .
V gene: TRBV6-5
J gene: TRBJ1-4
CDR3 DNA: TGTGCCAGCAGTAGGGGGTCTAGGTATCAAAAACTGTTTTTT
CDR3 protein: CASSRGSRYQKLFF

D gene: .
clone size: .
V gene: TRBV28
J gene: TRBJ2-7
CDR3 DNA: TGTGCCAGCAACAGGGACGCGGCCTCCTACGAGCAGTACTTC
CDR3 protein: CASNRDAASYEQYF

D gene: .
clone size: .
V gene: TRBV10-1
J gene: TRBJ2-5
CDR3 DNA: TGCGCCAGCAGTCTGGGGGGAACAGAGACCCAGTACTTC
CDR3 protein: CASSLGGTETQYF

D gene: .
clone size: .
V gene: TRBV20-1
J gene: TRBJ2-1
CDR3 DNA: TGCAGTGCTAGTGAAGAGGTCTACAATGAGCAGTTCTTC
CDR3 protein: CSASEEVYNEQFF

D gene: .
clone size: .
V gene: TRBV25-1
J gene: TRBJ1-1
CDR3 DNA: TGTGCCAGCACCAAGAACACTGAAGCTTTCTTT
CDR3 protein: CASTKNTEAFF

D gene: .
clone size: .
V gene: TRBV3-1/TRBV3-2
J gene: TRBJ1-3
CDR3 DNA: TGTGCCAGCAGCCAAGCTTCCTACACCATATATTTT
CDR3 protein: CASSQASYTIYF

D gene: .
clone size: .
V gene: TRBV11-2
J gene: TRBJ1-1
CDR3 DNA: TGTGCCAGCAGCTTAGTGCACAGCCAGAACACTGAAGCTTTCTTT
CDR3 protein: CASSLVHSQNTEAFF

D gene: TRBD1
clone size: .
V gene: TRBV28
J gene: TRBJ2-5
CDR3 DNA: TGTGCCAGCGCACCATCAGGGACAGGGTACGAGACCCAGTACTTC
CDR3 protein: CASAPSGTGYETQYF

D gene: TRBD1
clone size: .
V gene: TRBV29-1
J gene: TRBJ2-7
CDR3 DNA: TGCAGCGTGAGGACAGGGATATCCTACGAGCAGTACTTC
CDR3 protein: CSVRTGISYEQYF

D gene: .
clone size: .
V gene: TRBV4-1
J gene: TRBJ2-7
CDR3 DNA: TGCGCCAGCAGCCCACCCACGGCAAGTACGGGCGAGCAGTACTTC
CDR3 protein: CASSPPTASTGEQYF

D gene: .
clone size: .
V gene: TRBV19
J gene: TRBJ1-5
CDR3 DNA: TGTGCCAGTAGCCGACGGGTTCTCCAGCCTAAAGGACTCAATCAGCCCCAGCATTTT
CDR3 protein: CASSRRVLQPKGLNQPQHF

D gene: .
clone size: .
V gene: TRBV21-1
J gene: TRBJ1-2
CDR3 DNA: TGTGCCAGCAGCAGTAACGAGGGACAGGGGGCTTTGACCTATGGCTACACCTTC
CDR3 protein: CASSSNEGQGALTYGYTF

D gene: .
clone size: .
V gene: TRBV12-3/TRBV12-4
J gene: TRBJ2-1
CDR3 DNA: TGTGCCAGCAGGGGAGACTCCAATGAGCAGTTCTTC
CDR3 protein: CASRGDSNEQFF

D gene: .
clone size: .
V gene: TRBV12-3/TRBV12-4
J gene: TRBJ1-2
CDR3 DNA: TGTGCCAGCAGTTCTAGGGGTGGTGGCTACACCTTC
CDR3 protein: CASSSRGGGYTF

D gene: .
clone size: .
V gene: TRBV7-6
J gene: TRBJ1-2
CDR3 DNA: TGTGCCAGCAGCTTAAGTGTCCAGGGAGGGGGCTACACCTTC
CDR3 protein: CASSLSVQGGGYTF

D gene: TRBD1
clone size: .
V gene: TRBV19
J gene: TRBJ1-5
CDR3 DNA: TGTGCCAGTAGTATTTTCGGGACAGGGGGTGATCAGCCCCAGCATTTT
CDR3 protein: CASSIFGTGGDQPQHF

D gene: .
clone size: .
V gene: TRBV20-1
J gene: TRBJ1-4
CDR3 DNA: TGCAGTGTGGGGGGGCATGGAGGACTGTTTTTT
CDR3 protein: CSVGGHGGLFF

D gene: .
clone size: .
V gene: TRBV24-1
J gene: TRBJ2-1
CDR3 DNA: TGTGCCACCAGTGCCCCGGGACTGCCGGCCGATGAGCAGTTCTTC
CDR3 protein: CATSAPGLPADEQFF

D gene: TRBD1
clone size: .
V gene: TRBV7-8
J gene: TRBJ1-5
CDR3 DNA: TGTGCCAGCAGCTTAGGGACAGGGGCCGGCAATCAGCCCCAGCATTTT
CDR3 protein: CASSLGTGAGNQPQHF

D gene: TRBD1
clone size: .
V gene: TRBV7-2
J gene: TRBJ2-7
CDR3 DNA: TGTGCCAGCAGCTTAGACAGGGGCCCTAGAGGATGGCAGTACTTC
CDR3 protein: CASSLDRGPRGWQYF

D gene: TRBD2
clone size: .
V gene: TRBV2
J gene: TRBJ2-7
CDR3 DNA: TGTGCCAGCAGGGCAACTAGCGGGAGCGGATTGCTGTACTTC
CDR3 protein: CASRATSGSGLLYF

D gene: TRBD1
clone size: few
V gene: TRBV14
J gene: TRBJ2-1
CDR3 DNA: TGTGCCAGCAGCCTAAAGAGAAGGACAGGGGCTTACAATGAGCAGTTCTTC
CDR3 protein: CASSLKRRTGAYNEQFF

D gene: TRBD1
clone size: .
V gene: TRBV29-1
J gene: TRBJ1-4
CDR3 DNA: TGCAGCGTTGAAGTGGGGCGACAGGGGCATAATGAAAAACTGTTTTTT
CDR3 protein: CSVEVGRQGHNEKLFF

D gene: TRBD1
clone size: once
V gene: TRBV30
J gene: TRBJ2-7
CDR3 DNA: TGTGCCTCCCAGTACCGGACAGGGCCCTACGAGCAGTACTTC
CDR3 protein: CASQYRTGPYEQYF

D gene: .
clone size: .
V gene: TRBV7-9
J gene: TRBJ1-4
CDR3 DNA: TGTGCCAGCAGCTCCCCGGAACTACTTGAAAAACTGTTTTTT
CDR3 protein: CASSSPELLEKLFF

D gene: TRBD2
clone size: .
V gene: TRBV4-2
J gene: TRBJ2-7
CDR3 DNA: TGTGCCAGCAGCCAAGTTTTGCTAGCGGGACGCTACGAGCAGTACTTC
CDR3 protein: CASSQVLLAGRYEQYF

D gene: .
clone size: .
V gene: TRBV4-1
J gene: TRBJ1-2
CDR3 DNA: TGCGCCAGCAGCCCCTCCCCCGGACAGCTCTATGGCTACACCTTC
CDR3 protein: CASSPSPGQLYGYTF

D gene: TRBD2
clone size: .
V gene: TRBV4-2
J gene: TRBJ2-1
CDR3 DNA: TGTGCCAGCAGCCAAGTCATGGGACTAGCGGGATTCAATGAGCAGTTCTTC
CDR3 protein: CASSQVMGLAGFNEQFF

D gene: .
clone size: .
V gene: TRBV21-1
J gene: TRBJ2-1
CDR3 DNA: TGTGCCAGCGGAGTTAGAGATGAGCAGTTCTTC
CDR3 protein: CASGVRDEQFF

D gene: TRBD1
clone size: .
V gene: TRBV10-3
J gene: TRBJ2-7
CDR3 DNA: TGTGCCATCAGTGAGGACAGGGCCCACGAGCAGTACTTC
CDR3 protein: CAISEDRAHEQYF

D gene: .
clone size: .
V gene: TRBV5-5
J gene: TRBJ1-1
CDR3 DNA: TGTGCCAGCAGCCGTTCGGTGAGGGATATGAACACTGAAGCTTTCTTT
CDR3 protein: CASSRSVRDMNTEAFF

D gene: .
clone size: few
V gene: TRBV6-1
J gene: TRBJ1-5
CDR3 DNA: TGTGCCAGCAGTGAACCTCCGTGGGCCGGGCCCCAGCATTTT
CDR3 protein: CASSEPPWAGPQHF

D gene: .
clone size: .
V gene: TRBV29-1
J gene: TRBJ1-1
CDR3 DNA: TGCAGCGTTGAGACGGGAGTTGAAGCTTTCTTT
CDR3 protein: CSVETGVEAFF

D gene: .
clone size: .
V gene: TRBV9
J gene: TRBJ1-3
CDR3 DNA: TGTGCCAGCAGCGTAGCCAGCGGGTTTGGCATATATTTT
CDR3 protein: CASSVASGFGIYF

D gene: TRBD1
clone size: few
V gene: TRBV5-6
J gene: TRBJ1-1
CDR3 DNA: TGTGCCAGCAGCACAGAGACAGGGATGAACACTGAAGCTTTCTTT
CDR3 protein: CASSTETGMNTEAFF

D gene: .
clone size: once
V gene: TRBV24-1
J gene: TRBJ2-7
CDR3 DNA: TGTGCCACCGGGGGGCGGGAGAGCGACGAGCAGTACTTC
CDR3 protein: CATGGRESDEQYF

D gene: TRBD1
clone size: .
V gene: TRBV5-5
J gene: TRBJ2-2
CDR3 DNA: TGTGCCAGCAGCTCGTTGGACAGGGGGGCCGGGGAGCTGTTTTTT
CDR3 protein: CASSSLDRGAGELFF

D gene: TRBD2
clone size: .
V gene: TRBV5-1
J gene: TRBJ2-7
CDR3 DNA: TGCGCCAGCAGCTTGGCCACGGGACTAGCTCCCTACGAGCAGTACTTC
CDR3 protein: CASSLATGLAPYEQYF

D gene: .
clone size: .
V gene: TRBV30
J gene: TRBJ2-7
CDR3 DNA: TGTGCCTGGAGTGTAAAGGGGATTCCCTACGAGCAGTACTTC
CDR3 protein: CAWSVKGIPYEQYF

D gene: TRBD2
clone size: .
V gene: TRBV10-1
J gene: TRBJ2-2
CDR3 DNA: TGCGCCAGCAGTGAGACCCTAGCGGTCGGGGAGCTGTTTTTT
CDR3 protein: CASSETLAVGELFF

D gene: .
clone size: few
V gene: TRBV2
J gene: TRBJ2-7
CDR3 DNA: TGTGCCAGCAGTAAAGAGGGGGAATCCTACGAGCAGTACTTC
CDR3 protein: CASSKEGESYEQYF